This T cell receptor beta chain was sequenced in a study of human T cells and chemical hapten exposure. As for the study in general: Mostly female patients had alopecia areata, totalis or universalis. Study results and caveats: PT1 expanded TCR counts correlated positively with patch test score. All donors were alopecia patients, so their immunity may differ from that of healthy people.

Attachment of unique molecular identifiers to individual cDNA molecules was performed in the library. MiXCR was run by TCRdb on the RACE reads, yielding one entry per CDR3 protein. The sample holds a few hundred thousand distinct CDR3 sequences, around 6% seen once. This clonotype has only a few counts. Its antigen is not known. Time point reported: patch test 2, 6 weeks after DPC sensitization. Treatment given: therapeutic diphenylcyclopropenone sensitization with weekly scalp DPC. V was trimmed by 1 base and J by 0 bases, leaving 12 bases between them. The CDR3 totals 16 residues. CDR1 is SEHNR and CDR2 is FQNEAQ in the germline V gene (reference sequence).

The sample in question was whole blood, obtained in connection with sensitization to the hapten diphenylcyclopropenone (DPC). This TCR was recovered from a woman aged 18-29 years with alopecia areata. Some clones in this sample may be carry-over from other donors' samples. V and J are TRBV7-9 and TRBJ1-1; D not certain. CDR3 DNA: TGTGCCAGCAGCTTAGAAATAGGCGGGGTGAACACTGAAGCTTTCTTT. Protein: CASSLEIGGVNTEAFF.